The 8 T cell receptor beta chains below all came from one sample that was sequenced in a study of siplizumab effects on memory and regulatory T cells. Sequencing was performed with immunoSEQ multiplex PCR; in TCRdb, only in-frame clones are kept and a portion is missing. The sample gives approximately 82,000 clones, around 90% of which show up once; roughly 1.5% is in the top ten. Sequencing used Tregs sorted from blood. The receptors stem from a human donor in good health.

The gene calls are TRBV11-2 and TRBJ2-1; D unresolved. This CDR3 contains 14 residues. The germline V and J ends were trimmed by 1 base and 7 bases, with 11 bases remaining between them. Germline CDR1 reads SGHAT; CDR2 reads FQNNGV. This chain's CDR3 is CASSLVGWANEQFF. In nucleotides, the CDR3 is TGTGCCAGCAGCTTAGTCGGATGGGCAAATGAGCAGTTCTTC.

Concerning this clone: A junction end diverges from the germline sequence, so it may reflect a read error. The chain combines TRBV7-2 with TRBJ1-6; D uncertain. The CDR3 extends over 13 amino acids. From germline, CDR1 is SGHTA and CDR2 FQGNSA. The DNA for the CDR3 is TGTGCCAGCAGCCGAGGCTATAGTTCACCCCTCCACTTT. It is translated as CASSRGYSSPLHF.

This clone was found once. The chain has TRBV6-5 and TRBJ2-7; TRBD1 agrees at 7 bases. From germline, CDR1 is MNHEY and CDR2 SVGAGI. V lost 5 bases to trimming and J lost 4 bases; unmatched junction nucleotides: 11. The CDR3 length is 15 residues. CDR3 sequence: CASSRQGANSYEQYF. The CDR3 DNA reads TGTGCCAGCAGTCGACAGGGAGCTAACTCTTACGAGCAGTACTTC.

J is TRBJ1-1 and V is TRBV14; TRBD1 might be the D (5 bases). V was shortened by 1 base and J by 1 base, with 13 bases between the two germline ends. Germline CDR1 SGHDN, CDR2 FVKESK. The CDR3 has 16 amino acids. The CDR3 DNA is TGTGCCAGCAGCCAAGGAGGGACTCGGGCGAACACTGAAGCTTTCTTT. Translation: CASSQGGTRANTEAFF.

The chain links TRBV10-1 to TRBJ2-7; no clear D. Germline V lookup: CDR1 WNHNN, CDR2 SYGVQD (reference sequence). Between the trimmed V and J ends, which lost 3 bases and 5 bases, there was a span of 11 bases. This CDR3 has 13 amino acids. CDR3 nucleotides: TGCGCCAGCAGTGAAGGGTCAAGGAACGAGCAGTACTTC. Amino acids: CASSEGSRNEQYF.

The CDR3 loop reads CASSSPDRALYEQYF. CDR3 bases: TGTGCCAGCAGCTCCCCGGACAGGGCTCTCTACGAGCAGTACTTC. V gene TRBV11-2 combines with J gene TRBJ2-7; the match to TRBD1 covers 8 bases. V was pared by 4 bases and J by 3 bases, with 8 bases of the junction left unmatched. CDR3 length: 15 residues. Germline CDR1 and CDR2: SGHAT and FQNNGV.

The V and J genes are TRBV18 and TRBJ1-2, with no clear D. Germline V lookup: CDR1 KGHSH, CDR2 LQKENI. CDR3 size: 12 residues. V shed 2 bases and J shed 4 bases, with 5 bases lying between them. CDR3 nucleotide sequence: TGTGCCAGCTCACCAATGGGCTATGGCTACACCTTC. Encoded protein: CASSPMGYGYTF.

This sequence joins TRBV12-5 and TRBJ1-3, with 8 bases aligning to TRBD1. In germline, CDR1 is LGHNT, CDR2 FRNRAP. V trimming: 6 bases; J trimming: 0 bases; junction bases outside the gene matches: 13. CDR3 length equals 18 residues. The CDR3 is CASGQTGAITDSGNTIYF. CDR3 coding DNA: TGTGCTAGTGGCCAGACAGGGGCTATTACCGACTCTGGAAACACCATATATTTT.